The 10 T cell receptor beta chains given below trace back to one sample, sequenced in a study of T cell repertoires in ileal Crohn's disease (dated by TCRdb to between 2019 and 2020). Library preparation used the immunoSEQ multiplex PCR assay. TCRdb's version of the immuneACCESS table is confined to in-frame rearrangements and falls short of the full clone set. An unresolved V gene accounts for under half of the shortfall where checked; the remainder is of unknown origin. Present in this sample are fewer than 4,500 clones, 60% to 80% of which were seen just once. More than 20% of the sample goes to the ten largest clones. What this sample's time point label stands for: neoterminal ileum biopsy at postoperative endoscopy, about 6 months after surgery. The specimen sequenced was ileal tissue. Receptor source: an adult with Crohn's disease.

This rearrangement joins TRBV28 to TRBJ2-1, with 14 bases lining up with TRBD2. The CDR3 loop spans 17 amino acids. Germline-derived CDR1 and CDR2 are MDHEN and SYDVKM. Trimming took 5 bases from V and 7 from J; bases not matched to a gene: 10. DNA for the CDR3: TGTGCCAGCAGTCGAACTCCCGGGACTAGCGGGAGAAATGAGCAGTTCTTC. It encodes CASSRTPGTSGRNEQFF.

This clone occurred a few times. The chain employs TRBV4-2 and TRBJ2-1, with D possibly matching TRBD2 (5 bases). Germline CDR1 is LGHNA and CDR2 is YNFKEQ. The CDR3 covers 16 residues. Between the trimmed V and J ends, which lost 0 bases and 2 bases, there was a span of 11 bases. CDR3 in DNA: TGTGCCAGCAGCCAAGAGACCAGCGGTGCCTACAATGAGCAGTTCTTC. Protein sequence: CASSQETSGAYNEQFF.

This sequence joins TRBV5-8 and TRBJ1-1; D is perhaps TRBD1 (6 bases). Germline lookup yields CDR1 SGHTS and CDR2 YDEGEE. This CDR3 contains 14 residues. The ends were cut back, 3 bases at V and 2 bases at J, with 11 bases in the middle. In DNA, the CDR3 is TGTGCCAGCAGCTGGGGACAAACTAACACTGAAGCTTTCTTT. This encodes CASSWGQTNTEAFF. The full variable domain, completed using reference TRBV5-8 and TRBJ1-1, is EAGVTQSPTHLIKTRGQQATLRCSPISGHTSVYWYQQALGLGLQFLLWYDEGEERNRGNFPPRFSGRQFPNYSSELNVNALELEDSALYLCASSWGQTNTEAFFGQGTRLTVV.

The gene calls are TRBV28 and TRBJ1-1, with unresolved D. The germline gives CDR1 MDHEN, CDR2 SYDVKM. Trimming took 5 bases from V and 5 from J, leaving 9 bases between them. This CDR3 spans 12 amino acids. CDR3 coding DNA: TGTGCCAGCAGTCCCGTCAGGACTGAAGCTTTCTTT. Translated, it gives CASSPVRTEAFF.

This chain uses TRBV10-1 with TRBJ2-1, with a tentative D call TRBD2 (5 bases). V was clipped by 3 bases and J by 10 bases, with 16 bases between them. Germline assignment: CDR1 WNHNN and CDR2 SYGVQD (reference sequence). This CDR3 spans 14 amino acids. The CDR3 DNA is TGCGCCAGCAGTGAAGTTCAGTGGCGAGGGGAGCAGTTCTTC. Encoded protein: CASSEVQWRGEQFF.

V usage is TRBV9 and J usage is TRBJ1-4; a possible D gene is TRBD1 (5 bases). Looked up from germline, CDR1 is SGDLS and CDR2 is YYNGEE. This CDR3 region has 14 residues. The V end lost 1 base, the J end lost 6 bases, and 10 bases lay between the germline ends. CDR3 DNA sequence: TGTGCCAGCAGCGTACAGGGAGGAGATGAAAAACTGTTTTTT. This sequence encodes CASSVQGGDEKLFF.

The sample holds one count of this clone. V gene TRBV27 combines with J gene TRBJ2-7; D ambiguous. Trimming took off 5 bases at V and 7 bases at J, with 12 bases between the two ends. The length of the CDR3 is 12 residues. Germline CDR1 MNHEY, CDR2 SMNVEV (reference sequence). The CDR3 protein is CASSISGVEQYF. The CDR3 DNA is TGTGCCAGCAGTATAAGTGGAGTAGAGCAGTACTTC.

This CDR3 is CASSLFDSNTGELFF. The CDR3, as DNA: TGCGCCAGCAGCTTGTTCGACAGTAACACCGGGGAGCTGTTTTTT. V and J are TRBV5-1 and TRBJ2-2; possible D gene TRBD1, 5 bases. V lost 1 base and J 2 bases, leaving 9 bases between the germline ends. Germline CDR1 is SGHRS and CDR2 is YFSETQ. CDR3 length: 15 residues.

The gene calls are TRBV4-1 and TRBJ2-7, with TRBD2 matching over 9 bases. The germline CDR1 and CDR2 sequences are MGHRA and YSYEKL. This CDR3 is built from 15 residues. The V and J ends lost 4 bases and 5 bases, in that order; junction bases with no gene match: 9. CDR3 region: CASSPLAGEVNEQYF. The CDR3 bases are TGCGCCAGCAGCCCTTTAGCGGGAGAAGTGAACGAGCAGTACTTC.

V usage is TRBV7-9 and J usage is TRBJ2-1, with 13 nucleotides matching TRBD2. The CDR3 consists of 15 residues. Per the germline V gene, CDR1 is SEHNR and CDR2 is FQNEAQ (reference sequence). V dropped 2 bases and J dropped 8; count of bases not matched to a gene: 3. The CDR3 loop reads CASSLLLAGGHEQFF. The CDR3 DNA is TGTGCCAGCAGCTTATTACTAGCGGGAGGGCATGAGCAGTTCTTC.